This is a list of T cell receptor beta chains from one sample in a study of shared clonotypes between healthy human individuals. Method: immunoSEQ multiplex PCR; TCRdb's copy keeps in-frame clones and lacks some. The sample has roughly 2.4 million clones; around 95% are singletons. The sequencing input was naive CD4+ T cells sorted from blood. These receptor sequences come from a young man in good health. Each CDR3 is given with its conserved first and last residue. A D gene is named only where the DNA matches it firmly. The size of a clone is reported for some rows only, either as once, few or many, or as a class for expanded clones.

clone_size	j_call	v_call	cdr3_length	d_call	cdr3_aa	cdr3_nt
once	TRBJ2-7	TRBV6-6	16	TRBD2	CASKKSPGLVAYEQYF	TGTGCCAGCAAAAAATCCCCCGGACTAGTGGCTTACGAGCAGTACTTC
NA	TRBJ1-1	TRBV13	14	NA	CASSLNAGLTEAFF	TGTGCCAGCAGCTTAAACGCAGGACTCACTGAAGCTTTCTTT
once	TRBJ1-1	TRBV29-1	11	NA	CSSTWNTEAFF	TGCAGCTCCACTTGGAACACTGAAGCTTTCTTT
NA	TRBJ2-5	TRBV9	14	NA	CASSVGGSAETQYF	TGTGCCAGCAGCGTAGGCGGCTCGGCAGAGACCCAGTACTTC
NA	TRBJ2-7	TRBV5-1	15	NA	CASSLGLQWGDEQYF	TGCGCCAGCAGCTTGGGTCTGCAGTGGGGCGACGAGCAGTACTTC
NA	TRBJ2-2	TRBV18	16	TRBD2	CASSSTSGRGAGELFF	TGTGCCAGCTCATCAACTAGCGGGAGGGGCGCCGGGGAGCTGTTTTTT
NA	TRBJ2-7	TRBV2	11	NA	CASSRAGGQYF	TGTGCCAGCAGTCGGGCAGGCGGGCAGTACTTC
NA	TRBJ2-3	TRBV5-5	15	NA	CASSLDFRGTDTQYF	TGTGCCAGCAGCTTGGATTTTCGGGGTACAGATACGCAGTATTTT
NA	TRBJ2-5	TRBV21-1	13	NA	CAIRVGFQETQYF	TGTGCCATCCGGGTCGGGTTCCAAGAGACCCAGTACTTC
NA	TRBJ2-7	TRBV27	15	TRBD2	CASRSLAGVSYEQYF	TGTGCCAGCAGATCACTAGCGGGGGTTTCCTACGAGCAGTACTTC
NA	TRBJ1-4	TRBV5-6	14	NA	CASSPDLAGEKLFF	TGTGCCAGCAGCCCCGACCTGGCTGGAGAAAAACTGTTTTTT
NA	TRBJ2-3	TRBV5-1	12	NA	CASSISTDTQYF	TGCGCCAGCAGTATAAGCACAGATACGCAGTATTTT
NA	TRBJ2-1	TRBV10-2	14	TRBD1	CASRTGQSYNEQFF	TGCGCCAGCAGAACGGGACAGTCCTACAATGAGCAGTTCTTC
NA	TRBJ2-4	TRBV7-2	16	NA	CASSTDGAVVKNIQYF	TGTGCCAGCAGTACTGACGGCGCCGTAGTCAAAAACATTCAGTACTTC
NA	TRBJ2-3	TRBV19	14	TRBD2	CASSSGLVADTQYF	TGTGCCAGTAGTTCCGGACTAGTAGCAGATACGCAGTATTTT
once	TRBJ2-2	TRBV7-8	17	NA	CASSLSFFGANTGELFF	TGTGCCAGCAGCTTATCATTTTTCGGGGCGAACACCGGGGAGCTGTTTTTT
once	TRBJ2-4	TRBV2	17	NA	CASSEGPRVLAKNIQYF	TGTGCCAGCAGTGAAGGGCCCAGGGTACTAGCCAAAAACATTCAGTACTTC
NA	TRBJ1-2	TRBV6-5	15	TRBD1	CASRPRGQGRYGYTF	TGTGCCAGCAGGCCCCGAGGACAGGGACGATATGGCTACACCTTC
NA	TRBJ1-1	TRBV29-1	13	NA	CSVGTGVGTEAFF	TGCAGCGTAGGTACGGGGGTCGGCACTGAAGCTTTCTTT
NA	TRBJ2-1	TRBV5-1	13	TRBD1	CASSSTGYDEQFF	TGCGCCAGCAGCTCGACAGGGTACGATGAGCAGTTCTTC
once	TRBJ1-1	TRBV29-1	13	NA	CSGALAPNTEAFF	TGCAGCGGGGCCCTGGCACCGAACACTGAAGCTTTCTTT
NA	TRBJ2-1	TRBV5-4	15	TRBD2	CASSLEAGGRNEQFF	TGTGCCAGCAGCTTGGAGGCGGGGGGGCGCAATGAGCAGTTCTTC
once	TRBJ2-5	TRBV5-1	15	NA	CASSLDSGGPVTQYF	TGCGCCAGCAGCTTGGATTCTGGAGGCCCCGTGACCCAGTACTTC
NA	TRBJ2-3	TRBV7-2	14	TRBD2	CAISRGLAGYTQYF	TGTGCCATTTCTAGGGGGCTAGCGGGGTATACGCAGTATTTT
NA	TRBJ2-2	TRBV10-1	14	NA	CASRQSANTGELFF	TGCGCCAGCCGCCAGTCCGCGAACACCGGGGAGCTGTTTTTT
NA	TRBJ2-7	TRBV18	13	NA	CASSPIPSSEQYF	TGTGCCAGCTCACCGATCCCCAGCTCCGAGCAGTACTTC
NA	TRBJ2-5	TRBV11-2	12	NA	CASSMQRETQYF	TGTGCCAGCAGCATGCAGAGGGAGACCCAGTACTTC
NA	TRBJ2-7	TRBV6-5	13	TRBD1	CASRQTGGWKQYF	TGTGCCAGCAGGCAGACAGGGGGTTGGAAGCAGTACTTC
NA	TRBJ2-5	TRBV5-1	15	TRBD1	CASSSGTGGMETQYF	TGCGCCAGCAGTTCAGGGACAGGGGGCATGGAGACCCAGTACTTC
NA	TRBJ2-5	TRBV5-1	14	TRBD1	CASSLMTGQETQYF	TGCGCCAGCAGCTTGATGACAGGGCAAGAGACCCAGTACTTC
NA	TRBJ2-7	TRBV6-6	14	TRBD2	CASSRLAGTYEQYF	TGTGCCAGCAGTAGACTAGCGGGTACCTACGAGCAGTACTTC
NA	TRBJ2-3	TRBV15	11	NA	CATSRGDTQYF	TGTGCCACCAGCAGAGGAGATACGCAGTATTTT
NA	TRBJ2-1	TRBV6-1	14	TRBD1	CATPVRGPGNEQFF	TGTGCCACCCCGGTGAGGGGGCCGGGCAATGAGCAGTTCTTC
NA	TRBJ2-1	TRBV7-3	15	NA	CASSLNARPYNEQFF	TGTGCCAGCAGCTTAAATGCGCGCCCGTACAATGAGCAGTTCTTC
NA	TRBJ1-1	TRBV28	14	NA	CASSEGGPDTEAFF	TGTGCCAGCTCCGAAGGAGGGCCGGACACTGAAGCTTTCTTT
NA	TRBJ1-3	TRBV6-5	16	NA	CASSFLDSHSGNTIYF	TGTGCCAGCAGTTTTTTGGACAGCCACTCTGGAAACACCATATATTTT
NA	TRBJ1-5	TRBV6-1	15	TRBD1	CASSANGQVNQPQHF	TGTGCCAGCAGCGCAAACGGACAGGTCAATCAGCCCCAGCATTTT
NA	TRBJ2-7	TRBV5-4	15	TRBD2	CASSSSGRASYEQYF	TGTGCCAGCAGCTCCAGCGGGAGGGCCTCGTACGAGCAGTACTTC
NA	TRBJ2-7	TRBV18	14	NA	CASSPKTGSYEQYF	TGTGCCAGCTCCCCAAAAACAGGATCCTACGAGCAGTACTTC
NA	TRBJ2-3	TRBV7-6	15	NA	CASSLAGLPSDTQYF	TGTGCCAGCAGCTTAGCGGGGCTACCAAGTGATACGCAGTATTTT
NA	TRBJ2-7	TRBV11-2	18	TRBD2	CASSLLRTSGKWSYEQYF	TGTGCCAGCAGCTTACTCCGGACTAGCGGGAAGTGGTCCTACGAGCAGTACTTC
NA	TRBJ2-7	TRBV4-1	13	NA	CASSQVPRYEQYF	TGCGCCAGCAGCCAAGTCCCCCGTTACGAGCAGTACTTC
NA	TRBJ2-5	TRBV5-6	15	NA	CASSSTQGLQETQYF	TGTGCCAGCAGCTCCACCCAGGGCCTCCAAGAGACCCAGTACTTC
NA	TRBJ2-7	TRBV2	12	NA	CATSRDDYEQYF	TGTGCCACCAGCCGGGACGACTACGAGCAGTACTTC
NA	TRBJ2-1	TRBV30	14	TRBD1	CAWSADRARGEQFF	TGTGCCTGGAGTGCGGACAGGGCGAGAGGTGAGCAGTTCTTC
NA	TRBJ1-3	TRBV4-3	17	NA	CASSPDAGAQSGNTIYF	TGCGCCAGCAGCCCCGACGCAGGGGCTCAGTCAGGAAACACCATATATTTT
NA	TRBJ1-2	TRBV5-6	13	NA	CASSLEQTYGYTF	TGTGCCAGCAGCTTGGAACAGACCTATGGCTACACCTTC
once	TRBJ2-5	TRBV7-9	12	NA	CASSQVGETQYF	TGTGCCAGCAGCCAAGTTGGAGAGACCCAGTACTTC